The 24 T cell receptor beta chains below come from one sample, sequenced in a study of blood T cells in healthy people across ages (dated by TCRdb to 2013 to 2016). The library was generated by 5' RACE. Sequencer: Illumina HiSeq 2500. The second PCR ran for about 6 to 12 cycles and used a J-beta primer mix along with a sample-barcoded 5' primer. In-frame beta chains were kept once TCRdb had trimmed the public reads at Q25 with fastp and called clones with MiXCR. Rows with a matching CDR3 protein are joined into one entry that keeps the most common DNA and genes. The sample has 650,000 to 700,000 distinct CDR3 sequences on record, about 34% of them singletons. 15% of the sample lies in the top ten. The source material was blood. The origin of the receptors is a woman aged 80 or over in good health. Donor details come from another sample of the same person, matched by shared clones.

CDR3 sequence reads: CASSLGLQDTQYF. In DNA form, the CDR3 reads TGTGCCAGCAGTTTAGGGCTACAAGATACGCAGTATTTT. The rearrangement joins TRBV12-3 or TRBV12-4 to TRBJ2-3; D gene unclear. This CDR3 spans 13 amino acids. The germline V and J ends were trimmed by 1 base and 5 bases, with 7 bases remaining between them.

The rearrangement joins TRBV7-2 to TRBJ2-3; D possibly corresponds to TRBD2 (6 bases). The CDR3 totals 14 residues. V was pared by 4 bases and J by 3 bases, with 11 bases between. The V gene's germline CDR1 is SGHTA and CDR2 FQGNSA. In DNA form, the CDR3 reads TGTGCCAGCAGCTCGGAGGGACTGACAGATACGCAGTATTTT. This encodes CASSSEGLTDTQYF.

With respect to this clonotype: A much larger clone lies a single base off, so this may be a read error. The V call is TRBV9, the J call TRBJ2-3; perhaps D is TRBD1 or TRBD2 (5 bases each). The V gene's germline CDR1 is SGDLS and CDR2 YYNGEE. The CDR3 loop spans 17 amino acids. The CDR3 protein is CTSSALGEGSSTDTQYF. The CDR3 nucleotides are TGTACCAGCAGCGCACTCGGAGAGGGGTCTAGCACAGATACGCAGTATTTT.

This clonotype was seen a handful of times. CDR3: CASTPFNGQGASQYF. The CDR3 region has the DNA TGTGCCAGCACCCCCTTCAACGGACAGGGGGCCTCTCAGTACTTC. The J gene is TRBJ2-4, the V gene TRBV28, with TRBD1 matching 11 bases. The V gene's germline CDR1 is MDHEN and CDR2 SYDVKM. This CDR3 region has 15 residues. V gave up 7 bases and J gave up 12 bases; unmatched junction bases: 14.

This clonotype was found many times. The genes are TRBV24-1 and TRBJ2-7; D is perhaps TRBD2 (5 bases). Germline CDR1 reads KGHDR; CDR2 reads SFDVKD. The CDR3 runs 13 residues. V was trimmed by 4 bases and J by 1 base, leaving 7 bases between them. CDR3: CATSEPGSYEQYF. The CDR3 DNA sequence: TGTGCCACCAGTGAGCCGGGGTCCTACGAGCAGTACTTC.

This clonotype was counted only a few times. V usage is TRBV6-1 and J usage is TRBJ1-6; D gene uncertain. The CDR3 loop spans 14 amino acids. From germline, CDR1 is MNHNS and CDR2 SASEGT. V dropped 0 bases and J dropped 7 bases, with 7 bases sitting between them. CDR3 amino acids: CASSEARTNSPLHF. Here the CDR3 DNA reads TGTGCCAGCAGTGAAGCTAGGACGAATTCACCCCTCCACTTT.

This clonotype appeared a few times. This chain uses TRBV6-2 or TRBV6-3 with TRBJ2-3; 10 bases match TRBD2. CDR3 length: 14 amino acids. Germline V lookup: CDR1 MNHEY, CDR2 SVGEGT. The trim removed 2 bases at V and 4 bases at J, leaving 0 bases unmatched. The CDR3 spells CASSYGTSADTQYF. CDR3 sequence (DNA): TGTGCCAGCAGTTACGGGACTAGCGCAGATACGCAGTATTTT.

This clonotype was counted only a few times. V usage is TRBV7-2 and J usage is TRBJ1-5; no clear D gene. Germline V lookup: CDR1 SGHTA, CDR2 FQGNSA. Trimming took 5 bases from V and 5 from J, leaving 13 bases between them. CDR3 size: 14 residues. The CDR3 here is CASSPISPDQPQHF. The CDR3 DNA sequence: TGTGCCAGCAGCCCCATAAGTCCCGATCAGCCCCAGCATTTT.

As to this clonotype: Germline and junction disagree at one end, which may indicate a read error. The chain joins TRBV12-3 or TRBV12-4 to TRBJ2-3, with 12 bases identical to TRBD2. The CDR3 covers 15 residues. The CDR3 reads CASSLAGGTGDTQYF. Here the CDR3 DNA reads TGTGCCAGCAGTCTAGCGGGGGGGACTGGCGATACGCAGTATTTT.

This clonotype was picked up many times. The CDR3 bases are TGTGCCAGCAGGTCATACACAGTCTCTGGGGCCAACGTCCTGACTTTC. Translating it yields CASRSYTVSGANVLTF. V and J are TRBV12-3 or TRBV12-4 and TRBJ2-6; unclear D gene. V lost 6 bases to trimming and J lost 0 bases, with 12 bases between them. The CDR3 has 16 amino acids.

This clonotype was seen many times. The rearrangement links TRBV5-1 to TRBJ2-5; D is possibly TRBD1 (5 bases). This CDR3 has 18 amino acids. The germline V gene encodes CDR1 SGHRS and CDR2 YFSETQ. The V end lost 2 bases, the J end lost 5 bases, and 25 bases lay between the germline ends. As DNA, the CDR3 is TGCGCCAGCAGCTTCCTGTCCAGGGTCGAATTTGTAGGGGAGACCCAGTACTTC. Residues: CASSFLSRVEFVGETQYF.

In this sample, this clonotype turned up many times. This sequence joins TRBV5-5 and TRBJ1-4; D is ambiguous. The CDR3 length is 16 residues. V lost 4 bases, J lost 0 bases, and 13 bases lay in between. Germline V gene data show CDR1 as SGHKS and CDR2 as YYEKEE (reference sequence). The CDR3 bases are TGTGCCAGCAGCCCTAATGCGCGTGCAACTAATGAAAAACTGTTTTTT. It yields the protein CASSPNARATNEKLFF.

This clonotype occurred many times. The rearrangement links TRBV20-1 to TRBJ1-2, with 7 bases fitting TRBD1. CDR3 length equals 12 residues. Losses at the gene ends were 6 bases for V and 4 bases for J; bases not matched to a gene: 5. In germline, CDR1 is DFQATT, CDR2 SNEGSKA (reference sequence). CDR3 DNA: TGCAGTGCCTCCGGGACAGCCTATGGCTACACCTTC. It yields the protein CSASGTAYGYTF.

The chain employs TRBV27 and TRBJ1-1, with 7 bases matching TRBD1. V shed 2 bases and J 0 bases; nucleotides not matched to a gene: 3. Looked up from germline, CDR1 is MNHEY and CDR2 is SMNVEV (reference sequence). This CDR3 has 15 amino acids. This CDR3 reads CASSLQGGMNTEAFF. The CDR3 DNA is TGTGCCAGCAGTTTACAAGGGGGCATGAACACTGAAGCTTTCTTT.

Of note for this clonotype: Being one base from a much bigger clone, this may be a read error. V usage is TRBV9 and J usage is TRBJ2-7, with D perhaps TRBD1 (6 bases). This CDR3 has 17 residues. CDR1 and CDR2 (germline): SGDLS, YYNGEE. Deletions cut 0 bases from V and 9 bases from J, with 25 bases between. The DNA for the CDR3 is TGTGCCAGCAGCGTAGAGCCTAGGGCAGGGGCCAGTTGGGGGCAGTACTTC. Protein product: CASSVEPRAGASWGQYF.

This clonotype was recorded at least ten times. The chain recombines TRBV5-1 with TRBJ1-1, with D tentatively TRBD1 (5 bases). Looked up from germline, CDR1 is SGHRS and CDR2 is YFSETQ. The CDR3 runs 13 residues. V was trimmed by 4 bases and J by 6 bases, leaving 13 bases between them. The CDR3 nucleotides are TGCGCCAGCAGCCCCGGGGGGGAACCTGAAGCTTTCTTT. This encodes CASSPGGEPEAFF.

Regarding this clonotype: A junction end diverges from the germline sequence, so it may reflect a read error. The J gene is TRBJ1-2, the V gene TRBV2, with 10 bases lining up with TRBD1. Germline CDR1 and CDR2: SNHLY and FYNNEI. The CDR3 has 16 amino acids. CDR3 residues: CASSVLPGQGNYGHTF. Written as DNA, the CDR3 is TGTGCCAGCAGTGTTCTTCCGGGACAGGGGAACTATGGCCACACCTTC.

This clonotype was picked up many times. The chain joins TRBV9 to TRBJ1-2, with D possibly being TRBD1 (5 bases). Germline assignment: CDR1 SGDLS and CDR2 YYNGEE. The CDR3 sequence is 16 residues long. V lost 4 bases and J lost 0, with 16 bases in between. Here the CDR3 DNA reads TGTGCCAGCAGCTCGGGGACGGCTCAAGCTAACTATGGCTACACCTTC. It specifies CASSSGTAQANYGYTF.

The rearrangement joins TRBV7-6 to TRBJ2-7; D perhaps matches TRBD2 (5 bases). The CDR3 is made up of 15 amino acids. Trimming pared 2 bases from V and 7 bases from J, leaving 18 bases between. Per germline, CDR1 SGHVS and CDR2 FNYEAQ. CDR3 nucleotides: TGTGCCAGCAGCTTAATAGCGACAATCACCAATGAGCAGTACTTC. Its translation: CASSLIATITNEQYF.

This clonotype was picked up many times. The gene calls are TRBV7-9 and TRBJ2-7; perhaps TRBD2 as D (5 bases). This CDR3 is built from 12 residues. Trimming cost V 5 bases and J 12 bases, with 17 bases left between them. Germline assignment: CDR1 SEHNR and CDR2 FQNEAQ (reference sequence). As DNA, the CDR3 is TGTGCCAGCAGCCAGATTCTGGAGGCCGGGTACTTC. The encoded protein is CASSQILEAGYF.

This clonotype was seen a handful of times. Just one base apart from a much larger clone, this may be a read error. The CDR3 protein is CASNAEPGRVSGANVLTF. The CDR3 nucleotides read TGTGCCAGCAACGCCGAACCGGGACGGGTCTCTGGGGCCAACGTCCTGACTTTC. The rearrangement links TRBV9 to TRBJ2-6; perhaps D is TRBD1 or TRBD2 (5 bases each). The CDR3 is 18 residues long. In germline, CDR1 is SGDLS, CDR2 YYNGEE. With 6 bases removed from V and 0 bases from J, the gap between germline ends came to 19 bases.

The table lists this clonotype with a count of one. Since a much larger clone is just one base distant, this may be a read error. The chain carries TRBV20-1 and TRBJ1-2; no clear D gene. V was pared by 1 base and J by 3 bases, with 12 bases between. The CDR3 runs 14 residues. Germline V gene data show CDR1 as DFQATT and CDR2 as SNEGSKA (reference sequence). This chain's CDR3 is CSARGPTDHYGYTF. Here the CDR3 DNA reads TGCAGTGCTAGAGGTCCCACGGACCACTATGGCTACACCTTC.

This clonotype has at least ten counts. The chain is built from TRBV10-3 and TRBJ2-5; D possibly matches TRBD1 or TRBD2 (6 bases each). V lost 4 bases and J 2 bases, leaving 14 bases between the germline ends. The CDR3 length is 15 residues. Germline loops: CDR1 ENHRY, CDR2 SYGVKD. The CDR3 protein is CAISVVGGVQETQYF. CDR3 coding DNA: TGTGCCATCAGTGTTGTGGGGGGCGTACAAGAGACCCAGTACTTC.

The CDR3 DNA follows: TGTGCCAGCAGCGGCATGGGTAGCGAGCAGGGATCCTACAATGAGCAGTACTTC. Its translation is CASSGMGSEQGSYNEQYF. The V call is TRBV9, the J call TRBJ2-1; D may match TRBD1 or TRBD2 (5 bases each). The closer fit of TRBJ2-7 to the DNA end suggests the J call may be wrong. The CDR3 extends over 18 amino acids. Germline V gene sequence: CDR1 SGDLS, CDR2 YYNGEE.